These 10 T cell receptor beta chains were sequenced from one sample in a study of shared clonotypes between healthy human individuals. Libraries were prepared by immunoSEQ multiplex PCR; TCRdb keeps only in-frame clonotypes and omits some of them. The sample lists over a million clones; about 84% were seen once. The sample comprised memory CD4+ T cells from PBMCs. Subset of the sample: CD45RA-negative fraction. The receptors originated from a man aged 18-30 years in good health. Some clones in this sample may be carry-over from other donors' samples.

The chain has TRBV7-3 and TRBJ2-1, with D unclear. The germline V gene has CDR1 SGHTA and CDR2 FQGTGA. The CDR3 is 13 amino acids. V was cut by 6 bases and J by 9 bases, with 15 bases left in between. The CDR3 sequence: CASSYRRESEQFF. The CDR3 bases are TGTGCCAGCAGTTACCGACGAGAAAGTGAGCAGTTCTTC.

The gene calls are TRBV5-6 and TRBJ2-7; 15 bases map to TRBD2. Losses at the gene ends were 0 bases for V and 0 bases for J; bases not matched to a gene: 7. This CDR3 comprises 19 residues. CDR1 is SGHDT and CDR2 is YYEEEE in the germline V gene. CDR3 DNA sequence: TGTGCCAGCAGCTTGGGGGGACTAGCGGGAGGTACGAGCTCCTACGAGCAGTACTTC. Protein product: CASSLGGLAGGTSSYEQYF.

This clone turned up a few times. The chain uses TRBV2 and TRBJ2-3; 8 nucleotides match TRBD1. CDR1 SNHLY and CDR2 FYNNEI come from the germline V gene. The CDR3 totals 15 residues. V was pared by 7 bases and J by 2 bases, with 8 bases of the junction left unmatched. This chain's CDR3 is CASKPGQANTDTQYF. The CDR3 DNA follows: TGTGCCAGCAAGCCGGGACAGGCTAACACAGATACGCAGTATTTT.

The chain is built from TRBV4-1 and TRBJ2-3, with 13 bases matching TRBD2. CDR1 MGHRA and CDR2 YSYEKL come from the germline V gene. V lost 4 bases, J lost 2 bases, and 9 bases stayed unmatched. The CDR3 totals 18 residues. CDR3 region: CASSRTSGRLWDTDTQYF. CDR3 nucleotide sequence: TGCGCCAGCAGCCGGACTAGCGGGAGATTGTGGGACACAGATACGCAGTATTTT.

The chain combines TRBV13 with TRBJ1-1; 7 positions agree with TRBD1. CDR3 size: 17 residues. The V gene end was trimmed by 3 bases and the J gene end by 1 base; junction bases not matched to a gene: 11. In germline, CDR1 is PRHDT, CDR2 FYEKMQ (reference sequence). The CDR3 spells CASSFLAGGMANTEAFF. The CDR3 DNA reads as TGTGCCAGCAGCTTCTTGGCAGGGGGTATGGCGAACACTGAAGCTTTCTTT.

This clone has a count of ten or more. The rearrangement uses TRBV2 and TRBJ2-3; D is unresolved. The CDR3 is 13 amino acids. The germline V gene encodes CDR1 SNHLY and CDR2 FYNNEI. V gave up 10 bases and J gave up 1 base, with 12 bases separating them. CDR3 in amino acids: CATNPVGTDTQYF. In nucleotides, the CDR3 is TGTGCCACAAACCCGGTGGGCACAGATACGCAGTATTTT.

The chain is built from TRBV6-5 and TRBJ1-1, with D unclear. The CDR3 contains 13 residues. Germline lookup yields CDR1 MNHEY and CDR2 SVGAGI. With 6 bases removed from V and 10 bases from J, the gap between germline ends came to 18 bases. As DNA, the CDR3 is TGTGCCAGCAGGCCGCCGTCGGGGATCGCAGCTTTCTTT. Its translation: CASRPPSGIAAFF.

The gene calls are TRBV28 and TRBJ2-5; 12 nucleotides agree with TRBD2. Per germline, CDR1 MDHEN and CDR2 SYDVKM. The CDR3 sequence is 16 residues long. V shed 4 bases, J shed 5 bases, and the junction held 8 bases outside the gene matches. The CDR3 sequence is CASSSPGTSGWETQYF. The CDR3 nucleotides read TGTGCCAGCAGTTCTCCCGGGACTAGCGGGTGGGAGACCCAGTACTTC.

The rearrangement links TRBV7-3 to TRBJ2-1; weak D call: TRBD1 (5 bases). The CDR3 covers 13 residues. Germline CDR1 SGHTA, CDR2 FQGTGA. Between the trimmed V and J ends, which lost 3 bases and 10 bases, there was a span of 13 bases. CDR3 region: CASSFTGIGEQFF. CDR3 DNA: TGTGCCAGCAGCTTCACAGGAATCGGGGAGCAGTTCTTC.

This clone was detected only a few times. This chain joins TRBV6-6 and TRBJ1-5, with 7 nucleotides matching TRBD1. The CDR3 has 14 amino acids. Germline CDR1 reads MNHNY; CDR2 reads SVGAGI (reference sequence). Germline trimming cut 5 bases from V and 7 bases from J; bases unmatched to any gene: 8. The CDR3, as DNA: TGTGCCAGCAGTCTGACAGGGCCAGGGCAGCCCCAGCATTTT. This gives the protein CASSLTGPGQPQHF.